Given below is one TCR beta chain in context. Study processing details: Scientists estimated how many nucleated cells there were by amplifying reference gene primers. The data were produced by immunoSEQ multiplex PCR, yet TCRdb's version contains in-frame clones alone and is incomplete. The DNA gave D and trimming, while V, J and clone size come from that table. The sample holds about 85,000 clones, almost 90% seen once. This record comes from a study of blood T cell repertoires in COVID-19. Overall study: Samples taken during acute and convalescent COVID-19 were collected in the United States, Italy and Spain.

Germline V CDR1 and CDR2: SGHRS, YFSETQ. The CDR3 is made up of 14 amino acids. V was trimmed by 2 bases and J by 1 base, leaving 9 bases between them. The sample consisted of peripheral blood. The receptor was isolated from a woman older than 75 with acute or convalescent COVID-19. The chain links TRBV5-1 to TRBJ1-1; D gene uncertain. The CDR3 DNA follows: TGCGCCAGCAGCTTCCTCTCGCGGAACACTGAAGCTTTCTTT. It codes for CASSFLSRNTEAFF.